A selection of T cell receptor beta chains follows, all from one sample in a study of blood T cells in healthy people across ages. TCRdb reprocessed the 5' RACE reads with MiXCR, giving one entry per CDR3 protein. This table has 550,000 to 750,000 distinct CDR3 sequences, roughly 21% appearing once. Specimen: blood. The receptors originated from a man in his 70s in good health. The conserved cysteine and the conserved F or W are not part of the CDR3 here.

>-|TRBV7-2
ASSLAQGVEQF
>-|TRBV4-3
ASSQELASGAFAAYNEQF
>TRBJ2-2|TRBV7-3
ASSLLLSTGELF
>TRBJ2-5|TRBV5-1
ASSGGTSQETQY
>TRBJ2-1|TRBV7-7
ASSLAGLAGPDNEQF
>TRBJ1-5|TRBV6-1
ASSEVFGQPQH
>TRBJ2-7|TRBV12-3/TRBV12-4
ASSLAESGQAPYEQY
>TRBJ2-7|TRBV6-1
ASSDPSYEQY
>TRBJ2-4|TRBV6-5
ASSYSGRWGMGAKNIQY
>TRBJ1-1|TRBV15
ATSRSLGRSTEAF
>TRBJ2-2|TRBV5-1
ASSPPITTGELF
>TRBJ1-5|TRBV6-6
ASSYSNQGRQPQH
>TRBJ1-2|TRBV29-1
SVGAGANYGYT
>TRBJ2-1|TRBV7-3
ASSLLPTSGRNEQF
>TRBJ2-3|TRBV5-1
ASSAPSTDTQY
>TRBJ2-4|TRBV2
ASSTDRAKNIQY
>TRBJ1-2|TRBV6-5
ASSYRDRGRGGYT
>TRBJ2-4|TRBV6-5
ASRDPGLAGSIQY
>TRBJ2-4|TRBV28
ASSLLAGGEAKNIQY
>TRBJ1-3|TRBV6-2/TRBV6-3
ASSYSGKAGNTIY
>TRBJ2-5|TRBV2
ARERDQETQY
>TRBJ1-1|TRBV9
ASSPGPRDTEAF
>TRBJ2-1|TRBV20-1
SARVPPVSGALYNEQF
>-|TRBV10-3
AIGTGYEQY
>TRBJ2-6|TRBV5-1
ASRLEDSGANVLT
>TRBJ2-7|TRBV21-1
ASSRDRGTYEQY
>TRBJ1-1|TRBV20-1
SARPQRTQTEAF
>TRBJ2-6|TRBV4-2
ASSQGTAGANVLT
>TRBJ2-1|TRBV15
ATSRDRSGVAGANNEQF
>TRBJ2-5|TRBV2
ASSRIAGGETQY
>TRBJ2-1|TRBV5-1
ASSLAQIAGENEQF
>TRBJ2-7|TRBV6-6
ASSSVMDEQY
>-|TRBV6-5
ASSAGGKQF
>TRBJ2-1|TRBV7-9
ASSSSGTTLYNEQF
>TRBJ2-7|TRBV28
ASSFVHEQY
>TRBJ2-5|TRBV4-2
ASSQDRTSGSQETQY
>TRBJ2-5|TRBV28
ASSLDSSQY
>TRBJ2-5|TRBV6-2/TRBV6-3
ASDFNRGETQY
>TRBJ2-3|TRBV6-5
ASSYDGSGDTQY
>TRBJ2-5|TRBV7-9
ASSLWGRETQY
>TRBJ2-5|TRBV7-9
ASSLAGTSGSPVTQY
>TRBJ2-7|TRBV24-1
ATSDSGQGYEQY
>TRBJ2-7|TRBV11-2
ASSLGQEQIYEQY
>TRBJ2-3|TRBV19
ASSTAGTTDTQY
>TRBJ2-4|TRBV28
ASSTTGTGIENIQY
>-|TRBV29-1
SVERGSSGRTYNEQF
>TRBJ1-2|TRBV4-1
ASSLRDRDNYGYT
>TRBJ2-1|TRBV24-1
ATSDLDSSAEF
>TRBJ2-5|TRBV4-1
ASSQISLRTIQETQY
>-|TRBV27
ASSFSDPQGNEQY
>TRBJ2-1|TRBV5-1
ASSLEQGAYEQF
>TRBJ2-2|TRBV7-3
ASSIGRSNGELF